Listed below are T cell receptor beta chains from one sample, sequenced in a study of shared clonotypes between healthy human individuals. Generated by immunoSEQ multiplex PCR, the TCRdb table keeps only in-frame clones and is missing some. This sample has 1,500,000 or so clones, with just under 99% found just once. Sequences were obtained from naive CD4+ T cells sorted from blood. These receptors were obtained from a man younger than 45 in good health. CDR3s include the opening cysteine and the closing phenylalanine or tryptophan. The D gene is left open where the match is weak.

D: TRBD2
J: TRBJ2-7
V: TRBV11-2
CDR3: CASSLVVGGSSEQYF

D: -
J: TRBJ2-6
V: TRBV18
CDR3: CASSAGTRFSGANVLTF

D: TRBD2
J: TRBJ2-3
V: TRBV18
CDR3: CASSRSSGSLDTQYF

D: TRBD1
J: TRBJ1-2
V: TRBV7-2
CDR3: CASSLTGFYGYTF

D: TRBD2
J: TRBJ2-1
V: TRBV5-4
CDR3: CASSLGAGGSDEQFF

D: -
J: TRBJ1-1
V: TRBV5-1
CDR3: CASSFYAGSMNTEAFF

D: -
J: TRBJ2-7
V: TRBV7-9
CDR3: CASSLDGRQYF

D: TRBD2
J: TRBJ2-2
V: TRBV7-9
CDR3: CASSLTSGSIGTGELFF

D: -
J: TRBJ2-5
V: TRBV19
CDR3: CASSFGQETQYF

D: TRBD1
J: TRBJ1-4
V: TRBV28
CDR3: CASQSLAGTDYEKLFF

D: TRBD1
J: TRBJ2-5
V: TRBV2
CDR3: CASTPQGALQETQYF

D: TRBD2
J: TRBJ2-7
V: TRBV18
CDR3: CASSPVGRAHEQYF

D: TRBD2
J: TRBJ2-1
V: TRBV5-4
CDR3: CASSLVTSGASYNEQFF

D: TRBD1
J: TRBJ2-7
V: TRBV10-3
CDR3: CAIRQDRGVEQYF

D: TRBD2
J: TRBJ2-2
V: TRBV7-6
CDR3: CASRLAEIGTGELFF

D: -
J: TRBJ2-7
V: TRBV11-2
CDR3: CASSYSTATYEQYF

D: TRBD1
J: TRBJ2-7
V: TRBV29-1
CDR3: CSARGQGAYEQYF

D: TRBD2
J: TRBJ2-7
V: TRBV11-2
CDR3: CASSLRLAGRGEQYF

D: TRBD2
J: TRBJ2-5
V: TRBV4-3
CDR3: CASSPLAGKGETQYF

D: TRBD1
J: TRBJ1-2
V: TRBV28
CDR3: CASSRTTGARYTF